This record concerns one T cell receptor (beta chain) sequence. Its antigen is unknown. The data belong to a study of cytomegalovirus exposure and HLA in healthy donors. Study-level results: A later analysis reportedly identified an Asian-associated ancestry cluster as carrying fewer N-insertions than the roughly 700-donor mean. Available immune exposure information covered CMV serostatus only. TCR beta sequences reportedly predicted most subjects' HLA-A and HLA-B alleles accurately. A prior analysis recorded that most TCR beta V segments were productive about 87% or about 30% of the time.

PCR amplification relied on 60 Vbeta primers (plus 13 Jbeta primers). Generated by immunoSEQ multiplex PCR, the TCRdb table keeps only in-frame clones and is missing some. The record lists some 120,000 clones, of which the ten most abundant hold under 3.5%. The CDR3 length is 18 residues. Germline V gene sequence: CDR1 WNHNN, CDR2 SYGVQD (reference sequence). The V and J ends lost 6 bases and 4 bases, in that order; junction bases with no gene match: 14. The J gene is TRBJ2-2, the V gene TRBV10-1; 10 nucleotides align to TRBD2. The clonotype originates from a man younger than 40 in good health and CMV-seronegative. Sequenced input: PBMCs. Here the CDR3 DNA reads TGCGCCAGCAGCGAACAATTCCTAGCGGGAGAGGGCACCGGGGAGCTGTTTTTT. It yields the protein CASSEQFLAGEGTGELFF.